Sequencing of this T cell receptor (beta chain) was carried out in a study of post-analysis software for immune sequencing data. Study results and caveats: F measure showed strong co-clustering of same-batch samples. With TRBV5-6, TRBV5-1 and TRBV20-1 included, about 5 TRBV segments were more frequent in patients than in controls.

Germline-derived CDR1 and CDR2 are SGHRS and YFSETQ. V was trimmed by 7 bases and J by 5 bases, leaving 18 bases between them. This CDR3 spans 14 amino acids. This clonotype has just a few counts. Its antigen is still unknown. The authors incorporated unique molecular identifiers into the TCR beta cDNA libraries. The T cell input of roughly 0.95 to 11 million gave roughly 0.5 million cDNA molecules. A single record per CDR3 protein comes from TCRdb applying MiXCR to the PCR reads. The data contain roughly 540,000 distinct CDR3 sequences, less than 40% of them singletons. Sample: blood. This sequence joins TRBV5-1 and TRBJ2-5, with TRBD1 as a possible D gene (6 bases). The origin of this receptor is a girl aged 2-17 years with multiple sclerosis. The DNA for the CDR3 is TGCGCCAGCTCCCTGGCACAGGGCTTGGAGACCCAGTACTTC. Translated, it gives CASSLAQGLETQYF.